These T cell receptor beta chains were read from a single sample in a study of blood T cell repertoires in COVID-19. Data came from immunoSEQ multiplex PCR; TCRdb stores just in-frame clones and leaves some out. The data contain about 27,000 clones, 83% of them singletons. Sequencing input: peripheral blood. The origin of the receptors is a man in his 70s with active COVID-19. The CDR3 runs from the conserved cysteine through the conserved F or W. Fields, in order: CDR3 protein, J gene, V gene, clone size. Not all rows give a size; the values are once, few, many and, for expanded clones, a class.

CASSLSRDRAYEQYF	TRBJ2-7	TRBV5-4	once
CASTTSRVAVYGYTF	TRBJ1-2	TRBV2	.
CASRVARAKTYQETQYF	TRBJ2-5	TRBV2	.
CASSHLGGIGEQFF	TRBJ2-1	TRBV7-9	once
CASTWGGGTEAFF	TRBJ1-1	TRBV28	.
CSVVDQRELYNEQFF	TRBJ2-1	TRBV29-1	.
CASSLGSGPYNEQFF	TRBJ2-1	TRBV5-1	.
CASSFGTAENIQYF	TRBJ2-4	TRBV5-1	.
CSVGGQGYEQYF	TRBJ2-7	TRBV29-1	.
CASRQGTANRFDSYEQYF	TRBJ2-7	TRBV5-1	.
CASSQSFGGYGYTF	TRBJ1-2	TRBV3-1/TRBV3-2	.
CASSEGPGTSGAYNEQFF	TRBJ2-1	TRBV10-1	.
CASSSVGSPGETQYF	TRBJ2-5	TRBV11-2	.